The 24 T cell receptor beta chains given below trace back to one sample, sequenced in a study of somatic mutations in cytotoxic T cells in rheumatoid arthritis. Assay: immunoSEQ multiplex PCR; the TCRdb copy retains only in-frame clones and omits some. The sample has around 15,000 clones, more than 75% seen once. Material: CD8+ T cells sorted from blood. These receptors came from a woman between 50 and 59 years old with rheumatoid arthritis.

This clone was recorded only once. The V gene is TRBV28, the J gene TRBJ2-1; 8 bases align to TRBD2. The germline V gene has CDR1 MDHEN and CDR2 SYDVKM. The CDR3 length is 14 residues. Unmatched junction bases numbered 4, after V lost 3 bases and J lost 6 bases. This CDR3 is CASSFREGGNEQFF. In DNA form, the CDR3 reads TGTGCCAGCAGTTTCCGGGAGGGCGGCAATGAGCAGTTCTTC. The full variable domain, in which reference TRBV28 and TRBJ2-1 provide the parts outside the CDR3, is DVKVTQSSRYLVKRTGEKVFLECVQDMDHENMFWYRQDPGLGLRLIYFSYDVKMKEKGDIPEGYSVSREKKERFSLILESASTNQTSMYLCASSFREGGNEQFFGPGTRLTVL.

The chain combines TRBV27 with TRBJ1-5, with D tentatively TRBD1 (6 bases). Germline loops: CDR1 MNHEY, CDR2 SMNVEV (reference sequence). CDR3 size: 14 residues. The V and J ends lost 3 bases and 6 bases respectively, with 12 bases between them. In DNA, the CDR3 is TGTGCCAGCAGTTTTTGGGGGCAAGGTCAGCCCCAGCATTTT. This translates into CASSFWGQGQPQHF.

The J gene is TRBJ1-3, the V gene TRBV6-6; 7 bases are shared with TRBD1. Germline CDR1 reads MNHNY; CDR2 reads SVGAGI (reference sequence). V was pared by 7 bases and J by 5 bases, with 11 bases of the junction left unmatched. CDR3 length: 15 amino acids. CDR3 bases: TGTGCCAGCACCCCAAAGGGGACAGCCAGAAACACCATATATTTT. Encoded protein: CASTPKGTARNTIYF.

The chain joins TRBV1 to TRBJ2-3; the D call TRBD1 from the table was never checked on the DNA. TRBV1 is labeled a pseudogene. This CDR3 has 17 residues. As DNA, the CDR3 is TGCACCAGCAGCCATAAATTACAGGGGGGATGCACAGATACGCAGTATTTT. It codes for CTSSHKLQGGCTDTQYF.

The rearrangement uses TRBV19 and TRBJ1-2, with a weak D call TRBD1 (6 bases). Looked up from germline, CDR1 is LNHDA and CDR2 is SQIVND (reference sequence). This CDR3 is 13 amino acids long. The ends were cut back, 8 bases at V and 4 bases at J, with 14 bases in the middle. For the CDR3, the DNA is TGTGCCAGTCACAGGGCTGGGGGCTATGGCTACACCTTC. Protein product: CASHRAGGYGYTF.

V usage is TRBV7-2 and J usage is TRBJ1-2; 8 bases match TRBD1. The CDR3 runs to 14 residues. The germline V gene encodes CDR1 SGHTA and CDR2 FQGNSA. V lost 3 bases to trimming and J lost 0 bases; unmatched junction nucleotides: 0. CDR3 in amino acids: CASSLDRANYGYTF. Here the CDR3 DNA reads TGTGCCAGCAGCTTGGACAGGGCTAACTATGGCTACACCTTC.

The chain recombines TRBV4-3 with TRBJ2-1; weak D call: TRBD2 (6 bases). Looked up from germline, CDR1 is LGHNA and CDR2 is YSLEER. The CDR3 covers 18 residues. Trimming took off 3 bases at V and 9 bases at J, with 27 bases between the two ends. The CDR3 DNA reads TGCGCCAGCAGCCAGGCGGGGTTTGGGGGAGCGAGCGCAGGTGAGCAGTTCTTC. Its translation is CASSQAGFGGASAGEQFF.

The gene calls are TRBV27 and TRBJ2-3; 9 bases are a match to TRBD1. J lost 4 bases, V lost 5 bases, and 7 bases had no gene match. In germline, CDR1 is MNHEY, CDR2 SMNVEV (reference sequence). The CDR3 sequence is 15 residues long. CDR3 protein: CASSPRDRAPDTQYF. DNA for the CDR3: TGTGCCAGCAGTCCCCGGGACAGGGCCCCAGATACGCAGTATTTT.

The genes are TRBV6-1 and TRBJ2-3; perhaps D is TRBD1 or TRBD2 (5 bases each). Germline assignment: CDR1 MNHNS and CDR2 SASEGT. V was cut by 4 bases and J by 6 bases, with 20 bases left in between. This CDR3 is 16 amino acids long. The CDR3 is CASSAAASHSGDTQYF. The CDR3, as DNA: TGTGCCAGCAGTGCGGCGGCTAGCCATTCAGGGGATACGCAGTATTTT.

Sample share makes this clone large (0.1 to 1%). The chain is built from TRBV19 and TRBJ2-5, with D possibly being TRBD2 (5 bases). The CDR3 totals 13 residues. CDR1 and CDR2 from the germline V gene are LNHDA and SQIVND (reference sequence). Trimming took 3 bases from V and 1 from J, leaving 6 bases between them. CDR3 amino acids: CASSMDFQETQYF. Written as DNA, the CDR3 is TGTGCCAGTAGTATGGACTTCCAAGAGACCCAGTACTTC. Full variable domain (remainder filled in from reference TRBV19 and TRBJ2-5): DGGITQSPKYLFRKEGQNVTLSCEQNLNHDAMYWYRQDPGQGLRLIYYSQIVNDFQKGDIAEGYSVSREKKESFPLTVTSAQKNPTAFYLCASSMDFQETQYFGPGTRLLVL.

This rearrangement joins TRBV10-3 to TRBJ1-2; D is possibly TRBD1 (5 bases). Germline lookup yields CDR1 ENHRY and CDR2 SYGVKD. The V end lost 3 bases, the J end lost 6 bases, and 11 bases lay between the germline ends. This CDR3 is 13 amino acids long. The CDR3 spells CAISERGGDGYTF. In nucleotides, the CDR3 is TGTGCCATCAGTGAAAGGGGAGGGGATGGCTACACCTTC.

This rearrangement joins TRBV29-1 to TRBJ1-1; 8 positions agree with TRBD1. The length of the CDR3 is 15 residues. Germline-derived CDR1 and CDR2 are SQVTM and ANQGSEA. The junction had 7 bases not matched to a gene; V was cut back by 4 bases and J by 0 bases. The CDR3 spells CSVVGAGGMNTEAFF. Here the CDR3 DNA reads TGCAGCGTTGTGGGAGCAGGGGGCATGAACACTGAAGCTTTCTTT.

The chain combines TRBV13 with TRBJ1-5; TRBD1 might be the D (5 bases). Deletions cut 3 bases from V and 10 bases from J, with 10 bases between. This CDR3 spans 12 amino acids. Germline-derived CDR1 and CDR2 are PRHDT and FYEKMQ (reference sequence). The CDR3 spells CASSLGGRPQHF. Here the CDR3 DNA reads TGTGCCAGCAGCTTGGGGGGTCGACCCCAGCATTTT.

The J gene is TRBJ2-1, the V gene TRBV7-9; either TRBD1 or TRBD2 may supply D (5 bases each). Trimming left V 5 bases short and J 4 bases short, with 18 bases between. CDR1 SEHNR and CDR2 FQNEAQ come from the germline V gene (reference sequence). The CDR3 runs to 16 residues. CDR3 region: CASSAVKGPLYNEQFF. The CDR3, as DNA: TGTGCCAGCAGCGCAGTAAAGGGACCGCTTTACAATGAGCAGTTCTTC.

The J gene is TRBJ2-7, the V gene TRBV27, with D possibly called TRBD1 or TRBD2 (5 bases each). The CDR3 contains 16 residues. V was clipped by 3 bases and J by 2 bases, with 17 bases between them. Looked up from germline, CDR1 is MNHEY and CDR2 is SMNVEV (reference sequence). CDR3 bases: TGTGCCAGCAGTTTGGGACCCCCGGCGGAAACCTACGAGCAGTACTTC. As protein: CASSLGPPAETYEQYF.

This chain links TRBV27 with TRBJ2-7; D not resolved. Trimming stripped 5 bases from V and 0 bases from J, with 8 bases between. The CDR3 has 13 residues. The V gene's germline CDR1 is MNHEY and CDR2 SMNVEV (reference sequence). Here the CDR3 reads CASSASSSYEQYF. The CDR3 DNA follows: TGTGCCAGCAGTGCGTCCAGCTCCTACGAGCAGTACTTC.

As regards this clone: Here the CDR3 omits its conserved ending phenylalanine or tryptophan, so a read error is the likely source. This chain uses TRBV28 with TRBJ1-3, with D unresolved. The CDR3 has 15 amino acids. The germline V and J ends were trimmed by 3 bases and 0 bases, with 9 bases remaining between them. Germline V gene lookup returns CDR1 MDHEN and CDR2 SYDVKM. CDR3 in DNA: TGTGCCAGCAGTTTGAACGACAACTCTGGAAACACCATATATCTT. Amino acid sequence: CASSLNDNSGNTIYL.

This chain connects TRBV27 to TRBJ2-7, with 9 bases fitting TRBD1. In germline, CDR1 is MNHEY, CDR2 SMNVEV (reference sequence). J gave up 6 bases and V 5 bases, and 8 bases lay outside the gene matches. The CDR3 has 14 amino acids. CDR3 protein: CASSPGTGSFEQYF. The CDR3 DNA is TGTGCCAGCAGTCCCGGGACAGGGAGCTTCGAGCAGTACTTC.

This chain joins TRBV6-5 and TRBJ2-7; D is uncertain. Germline CDR1 reads MNHEY; CDR2 reads SVGAGI. The CDR3 is made up of 13 amino acids. V was clipped by 5 bases and J by 3 bases, with 11 bases between them. For the CDR3, the DNA is TGTGCCAGCAGTCTACAGCAGAGCTACGAGCAGTACTTC. Amino acids: CASSLQQSYEQYF.

The rearrangement joins TRBV27 to TRBJ2-5; TRBD1 might be the D (6 bases). The CDR3 extends over 14 amino acids. Germline CDR1 is MNHEY and CDR2 is SMNVEV (reference sequence). V was clipped by 5 bases and J by 3 bases, with 13 bases between them. CDR3: CASSPLRGKETQYF. Written as DNA, the CDR3 is TGTGCCAGCAGTCCCCTCAGGGGAAAAGAGACCCAGTACTTC.

This clone showed up just once. The chain employs TRBV9 and TRBJ2-1; no firm D call. The CDR3 totals 12 residues. The V end lost 3 bases, the J end lost 6 bases, and 7 bases lay between the germline ends. Looked up from germline, CDR1 is SGDLS and CDR2 is YYNGEE. The CDR3 coding sequence is TGTGCCAGCAGCGGGACCCCCAATGAGCAGTTCTTC. This codes for CASSGTPNEQFF. The full variable domain, completed using reference TRBV9 and TRBJ2-1, is DSGVTQTPKHLITATGQRVTLRCSPRSGDLSVYWYQQSLDQGLQFLIQYYNGEERAKGNILERFSAQQFPDLHSELNLSSLELGDSALYFCASSGTPNEQFFGPGTRLTVL.

The chain uses TRBV28 and TRBJ2-1; tentatively, D is TRBD1 (5 bases). Per germline, CDR1 MDHEN and CDR2 SYDVKM. The CDR3 covers 15 residues. V lost 2 bases and J 7 bases, leaving 15 bases between the germline ends. The CDR3 DNA follows: TGTGCCAGCAGTTTAGGGGCAGGGTTGAGGAATGAGCAGTTCTTC. It translates to CASSLGAGLRNEQFF.

This sequence joins TRBV19 and TRBJ1-6; 8 bases match TRBD1. CDR3 length equals 15 residues. Germline CDR1 reads LNHDA; CDR2 reads SQIVND (reference sequence). V was pared by 3 bases and J by 7 bases, with 5 bases of the junction left unmatched. CDR3 coding DNA: TGTGCCAGTAGTATGACAGGGGTGGAAAATTCACCCCTCCACTTT. It yields the protein CASSMTGVENSPLHF. The complete variable domain, with remaining parts taken from reference TRBV19 and TRBJ1-6, reads DGGITQSPKYLFRKEGQNVTLSCEQNLNHDAMYWYRQDPGQGLRLIYYSQIVNDFQKGDIAEGYSVSREKKESFPLTVTSAQKNPTAFYLCASSMTGVENSPLHFGNGTRLTVT.

In its sample, this clone was seen once. This rearrangement joins TRBV13 to TRBJ2-5; D uncertain. This CDR3 region has 16 residues. CDR1 and CDR2 (germline): PRHDT, FYEKMQ (reference sequence). The V and J ends lost 4 bases and 1 base respectively, with 16 bases between them. The CDR3 loop is CASSSRTDGFQETQYF. The CDR3 bases are TGTGCCAGCAGCTCAAGAACAGACGGATTCCAAGAGACCCAGTACTTC.